Listed below are T cell receptor beta chains from one sample, sequenced in a study of cytomegalovirus exposure and HLA in healthy donors. Sequenced by immunoSEQ multiplex PCR; TCRdb stores in-frame clones only, minus some. The table shows some 250,000 clones, with around 76% occurring only once. The sequenced sample was PBMCs. The source of these receptors is a woman aged 40 to 50 in good health and CMV-seropositive. The CDR3 runs from the conserved cysteine through the conserved F or W. A D gene is named only where the DNA matches it firmly. The size field is filled for only some rows; it gives once, few, many or a size class.

TRBJ1-3,few,TRBV4-2,TRBD1,TGTGCCAGCAGCCGACTACAGGGGCTGCTCTCTGGAAACACCATATATTTT,CASSRLQGLLSGNTIYF
TRBJ1-2,.,TRBV6-5,.,TGTGCCAGCGGCCCAAGGGAGCTAGGCTACACCTTC,CASGPRELGYTF
TRBJ2-1,.,TRBV7-6,.,TGTGCCAGCAGCTTAGAGGACTACTACAATGAGCAGTTCTTC,CASSLEDYYNEQFF
TRBJ2-7,few,TRBV6-6,TRBD2,TGTGCCAGCAGTTATAGCGGGAGCGATTCCTCCTACGAGCAGTACTTC,CASSYSGSDSSYEQYF
TRBJ2-7,.,TRBV2,TRBD2,TGTGCCAGCAGTGCGGGGACTAGACCTGGCGAGCAGTACTTC,CASSAGTRPGEQYF
TRBJ2-7,.,TRBV29-1,TRBD2,TGCAGCGTCGACGCTTTGGCGGGGGGGCGCGAGCAGTACTTC,CSVDALAGGREQYF
TRBJ2-7,.,TRBV7-9,.,TGTGCCAGCAGCCGTTTGCGGGCCTCCTACGAGCAGTACTTC,CASSRLRASYEQYF
TRBJ2-7,.,TRBV11-1,.,TGTGCCAGCAGCCTCAGGGGCCGGGGCCCTAACGAGCAGTACTTC,CASSLRGRGPNEQYF
TRBJ2-5,once,TRBV7-2,TRBD2,TGTGCCAGCAGCTTCGGAGCGGGAGGGCTTGAGACCCAGTACTTC,CASSFGAGGLETQYF
TRBJ2-7,.,TRBV6-5,TRBD1,TGTGCCAGCAGCTTGGACAGGGGAGGACCTTACGAGCAGTACTTC,CASSLDRGGPYEQYF
TRBJ2-7,once,TRBV30,.,TGTGCCTGGAGTAACCCCCGGTATCTCTCCTACGAGCAGTACTTC,CAWSNPRYLSYEQYF
TRBJ2-1,.,TRBV9,.,TGTGCCAGCAGCTTCCGACAGTACAATGAGCAGTTCTTC,CASSFRQYNEQFF
TRBJ1-2,.,TRBV18,.,TGTGCCAGCTCACCATTCGGCCAGGGGCCACTTTATGGCTACACCTTC,CASSPFGQGPLYGYTF
TRBJ2-1,.,TRBV4-3,TRBD2,TGCGCCAGCAGCCCCCGACTAGCGGGAGCCAACCTTGGTATTCATGAGCAGTTCTTC,CASSPRLAGANLGIHEQFF
TRBJ2-5,.,TRBV29-1,TRBD1,TGCAGCGCTTCGACCGGGACAGAAGAGACCCAGTACTTC,CSASTGTEETQYF
TRBJ1-2,.,TRBV5-8,.,TGTGCCAGCAGCCGAATCGCATGGGACTTCTATGGCTACACCTTC,CASSRIAWDFYGYTF
TRBJ2-3,.,TRBV27,.,TGTGCCAGCAGTCCCCCAGGGCGTAGTACAGATACGCAGTATTTT,CASSPPGRSTDTQYF
TRBJ2-2,.,TRBV19,TRBD2,TGTGCCAGTAGTATAGTAGCGGGAGGGCCCGGGGAGCTGTTTTTT,CASSIVAGGPGELFF
TRBJ1-1,.,TRBV11-1,.,TGTGCCAGCAGCCCCAGCAGGGAAGGGACTGAAGCTTTCTTT,CASSPSREGTEAFF
TRBJ1-2,.,TRBV9,TRBD1,TGTGCCAGCAGCGTAGTTGGGACAGGGTACTATGGCTACACCTTC,CASSVVGTGYYGYTF
TRBJ1-4,.,TRBV7-9,TRBD1,TGTGCCAGCAGCGGGGACAGTGCAACTAATGAAAAACTGTTTTTT,CASSGDSATNEKLFF
TRBJ1-4,.,TRBV5-4,.,TGTGCCAGCAGCTTAATAATTAAAGGAGCCCTTAATGAAAAACTGTTTTTT,CASSLIIKGALNEKLFF
TRBJ2-1,few,TRBV7-2,TRBD2,TGTGCCAGCAGCTCGGGACTAGCTTGGCAGTTCTTC,CASSSGLAWQFF
TRBJ1-1,few,TRBV4-2,.,TGTGCCAGCAGCCAAGACCTACAGCCCAACACTGAAGCTTTCTTT,CASSQDLQPNTEAFF
TRBJ2-5,.,TRBV15,.,TGTGCCACCAGCCCCCGTAGAGGGGAGACCCAGTACTTC,CATSPRRGETQYF
TRBJ2-1,.,TRBV7-3,.,TGTGCCAGCAGCGCCGAGTGGAGCCATGAGCAGTTCTTC,CASSAEWSHEQFF
TRBJ1-2,.,TRBV9,.,TGTGCCAGCAGCCCCCTTGGACAGCCCTATGGCTACACCTTC,CASSPLGQPYGYTF
TRBJ1-1,.,TRBV30,TRBD1,TGTGCCTGGAGGGGCAGGGGGCGAAACACTGAAGCTTTCTTT,CAWRGRGRNTEAFF
TRBJ1-1,few,TRBV5-4,.,TGTGCCAGCAGCTTGAGGGGGTCGGGGACTGAAGCTTTCTTT,CASSLRGSGTEAFF